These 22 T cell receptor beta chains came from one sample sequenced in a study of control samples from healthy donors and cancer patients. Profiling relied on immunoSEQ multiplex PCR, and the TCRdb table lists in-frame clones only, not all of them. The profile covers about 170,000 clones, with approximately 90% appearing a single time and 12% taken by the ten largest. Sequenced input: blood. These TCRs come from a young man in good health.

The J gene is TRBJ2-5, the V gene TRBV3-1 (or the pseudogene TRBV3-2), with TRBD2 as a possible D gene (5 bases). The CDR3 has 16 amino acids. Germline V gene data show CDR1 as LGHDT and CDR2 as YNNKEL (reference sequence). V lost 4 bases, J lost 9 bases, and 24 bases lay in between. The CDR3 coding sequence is TGTGCCAGCAGCCTAGGAGTCCCAGCGCAGCCCGGGGCCCAGTACTTC. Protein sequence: CASSLGVPAQPGAQYF.

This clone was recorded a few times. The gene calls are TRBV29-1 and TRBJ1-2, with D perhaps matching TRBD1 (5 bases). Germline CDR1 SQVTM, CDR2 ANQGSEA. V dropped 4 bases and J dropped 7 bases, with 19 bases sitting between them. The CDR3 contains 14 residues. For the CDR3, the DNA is TGCAGCGTTGGTCTCGAGGCAGGGACTCGTGGCTACACCTTC. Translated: CSVGLEAGTRGYTF.

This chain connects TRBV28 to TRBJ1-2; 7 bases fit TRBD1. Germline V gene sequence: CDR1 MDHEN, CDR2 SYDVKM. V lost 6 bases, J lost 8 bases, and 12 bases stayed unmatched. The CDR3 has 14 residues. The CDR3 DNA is TGTGCCAGCAGCCAGGGACAGACTAAGAGCGGCTACACCTTC. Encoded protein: CASSQGQTKSGYTF.

In DNA, the CDR3 is TGTGCCAGCAGCTTAGGTTTCACCGGGGAGCTGTTTTTT. This gives the protein CASSLGFTGELFF. J is TRBJ2-2 and V is TRBV7-2, with D unclear. The V gene's germline CDR1 is SGHTA and CDR2 FQGNSA. Trimming took 1 base from V and 4 from J, leaving 4 bases between them. The CDR3 runs 13 residues.

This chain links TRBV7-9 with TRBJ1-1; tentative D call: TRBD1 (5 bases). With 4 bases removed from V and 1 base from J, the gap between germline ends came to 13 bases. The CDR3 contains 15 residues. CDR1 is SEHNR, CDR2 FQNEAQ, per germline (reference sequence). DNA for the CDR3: TGTGCCAGCAGCTCTAGTGGGGGGAGGAACACTGAAGCTTTCTTT. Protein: CASSSSGGRNTEAFF.

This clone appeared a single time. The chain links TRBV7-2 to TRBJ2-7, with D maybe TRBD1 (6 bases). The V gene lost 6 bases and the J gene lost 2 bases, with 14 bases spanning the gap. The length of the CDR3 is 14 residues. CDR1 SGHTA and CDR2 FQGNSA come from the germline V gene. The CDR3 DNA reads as TGTGCCAGCAGAAGGCCGGACAGACCCTACGAGCAGTACTTC. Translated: CASRRPDRPYEQYF.

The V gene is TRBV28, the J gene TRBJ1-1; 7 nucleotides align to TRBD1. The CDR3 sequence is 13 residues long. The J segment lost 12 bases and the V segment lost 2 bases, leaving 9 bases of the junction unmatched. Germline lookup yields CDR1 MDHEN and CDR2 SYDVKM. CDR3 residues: CASSLGRQQGTFF. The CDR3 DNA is TGTGCCAGCAGTTTAGGGCGCCAACAGGGGACTTTCTTT.

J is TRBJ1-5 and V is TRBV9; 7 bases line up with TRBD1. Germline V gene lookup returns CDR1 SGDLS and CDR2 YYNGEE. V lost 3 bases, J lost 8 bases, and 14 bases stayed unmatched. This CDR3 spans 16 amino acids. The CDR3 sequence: CASSDITGDWREPQHF. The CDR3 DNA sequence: TGTGCCAGCAGCGATATTACAGGGGACTGGAGGGAGCCCCAGCATTTT.

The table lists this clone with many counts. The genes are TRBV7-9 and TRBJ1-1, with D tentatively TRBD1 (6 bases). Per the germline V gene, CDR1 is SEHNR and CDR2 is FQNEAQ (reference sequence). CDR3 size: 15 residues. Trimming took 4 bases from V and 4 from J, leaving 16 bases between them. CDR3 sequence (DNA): TGTGCCAGCAGCTCCAGGGGATATCTGGGCACTGAAGCTTTCTTT. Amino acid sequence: CASSSRGYLGTEAFF. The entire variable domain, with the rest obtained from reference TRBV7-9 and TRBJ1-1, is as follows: DTGVSQNPRHKITKRGQNVTFRCDPISEHNRLYWYRQTLGQGPEFLTYFQNEAQLEKSRLLSDRFSAERPKGSFSTLEIQRTEQGDSAMYLCASSSRGYLGTEAFFGQGTRLTVV.

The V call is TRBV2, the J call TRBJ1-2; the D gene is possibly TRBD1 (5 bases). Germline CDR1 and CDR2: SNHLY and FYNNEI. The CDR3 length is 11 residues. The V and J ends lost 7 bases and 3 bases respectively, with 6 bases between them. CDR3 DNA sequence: TGTGCCAGCACCAGGGACTATGGCTACACCTTC. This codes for CASTRDYGYTF.

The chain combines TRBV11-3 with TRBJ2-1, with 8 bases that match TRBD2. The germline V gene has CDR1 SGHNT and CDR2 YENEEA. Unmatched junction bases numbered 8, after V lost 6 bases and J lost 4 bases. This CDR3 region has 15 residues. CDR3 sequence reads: CASRPVGLEYNEQFF. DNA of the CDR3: TGTGCCAGCAGGCCCGTGGGACTAGAGTACAATGAGCAGTTCTTC. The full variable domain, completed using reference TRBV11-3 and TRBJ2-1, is EAGVVQSPRYKIIEKKQPVAFWCNPISGHNTLYWYLQNLGQGPELLIRYENEEAVDDSQLPKDRFSAERLKGVDSTLKIQPAELGDSAVYLCASRPVGLEYNEQFFGPGTRLTVL.

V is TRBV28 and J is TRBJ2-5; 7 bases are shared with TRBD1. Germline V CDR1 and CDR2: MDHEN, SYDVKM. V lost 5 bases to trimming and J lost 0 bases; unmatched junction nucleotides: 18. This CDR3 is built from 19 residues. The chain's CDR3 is CASSAPKGQTGAHQETQYF. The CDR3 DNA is TGTGCCAGCAGTGCCCCAAAGGGCCAAACAGGGGCCCACCAAGAGACCCAGTACTTC. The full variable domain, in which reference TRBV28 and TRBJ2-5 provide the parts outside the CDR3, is DVKVTQSSRYLVKRTGEKVFLECVQDMDHENMFWYRQDPGLGLRLIYFSYDVKMKEKGDIPEGYSVSREKKERFSLILESASTNQTSMYLCASSAPKGQTGAHQETQYFGPGTRLLVL.

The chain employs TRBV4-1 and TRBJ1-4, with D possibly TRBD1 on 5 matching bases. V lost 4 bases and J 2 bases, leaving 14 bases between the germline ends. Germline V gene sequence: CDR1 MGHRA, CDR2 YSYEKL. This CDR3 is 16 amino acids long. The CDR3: CASSRAQGGTNEKLFF. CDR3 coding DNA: TGCGCCAGCAGCCGCGCCCAGGGAGGCACTAATGAAAAACTGTTTTTT.

DNA for the CDR3: TGCGCCAGCAGCCAAGATGGTCAGGGTCTGGAGACCCAGTACTTC. It encodes CASSQDGQGLETQYF. V is TRBV4-1 and J is TRBJ2-5; D is possibly TRBD1 (5 bases). Germline loops: CDR1 MGHRA, CDR2 YSYEKL. Trimming left V 0 bases short and J 5 bases short, with 13 bases between. CDR3 length: 15 residues.

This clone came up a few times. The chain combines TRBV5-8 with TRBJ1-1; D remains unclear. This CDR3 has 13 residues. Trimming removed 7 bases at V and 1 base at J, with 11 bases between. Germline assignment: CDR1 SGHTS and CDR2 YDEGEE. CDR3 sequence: CASPGRTNTEAFF. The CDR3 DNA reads TGTGCCAGCCCCGGGAGGACGAACACTGAAGCTTTCTTT.

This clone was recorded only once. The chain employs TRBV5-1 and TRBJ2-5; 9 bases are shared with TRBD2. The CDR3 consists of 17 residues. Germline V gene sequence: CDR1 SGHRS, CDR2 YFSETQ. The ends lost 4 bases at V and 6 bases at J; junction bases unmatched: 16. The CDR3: CASSRNLPPSGEKTQYF. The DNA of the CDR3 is TGCGCCAGCAGCAGAAACCTACCCCCTAGCGGGGAAAAGACCCAGTACTTC.

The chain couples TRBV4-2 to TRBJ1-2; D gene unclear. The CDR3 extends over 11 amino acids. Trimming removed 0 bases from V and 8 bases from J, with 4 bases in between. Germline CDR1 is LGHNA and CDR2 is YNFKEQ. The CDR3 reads CASSQDWGYTF. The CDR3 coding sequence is TGTGCCAGCAGCCAAGATTGGGGCTACACCTTC.

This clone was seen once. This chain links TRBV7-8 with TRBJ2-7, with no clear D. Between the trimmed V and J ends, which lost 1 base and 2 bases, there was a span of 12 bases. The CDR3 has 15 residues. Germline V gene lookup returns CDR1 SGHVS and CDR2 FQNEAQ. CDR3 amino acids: CASSLESYTTYEQYF. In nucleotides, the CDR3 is TGTGCCAGCAGCTTAGAGTCGTACACAACCTACGAGCAGTACTTC.

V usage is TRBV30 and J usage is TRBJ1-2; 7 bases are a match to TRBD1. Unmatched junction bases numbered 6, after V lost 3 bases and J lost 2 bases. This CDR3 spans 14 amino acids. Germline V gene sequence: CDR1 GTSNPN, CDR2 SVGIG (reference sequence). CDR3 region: CAWRETGRNYGYTF. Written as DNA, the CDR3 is TGTGCCTGGAGGGAGACAGGGAGGAACTATGGCTACACCTTC.

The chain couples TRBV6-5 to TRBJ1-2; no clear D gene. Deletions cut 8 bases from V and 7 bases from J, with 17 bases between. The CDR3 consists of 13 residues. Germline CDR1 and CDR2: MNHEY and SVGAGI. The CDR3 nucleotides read TGTGCCAGCGGTCTTGGGATCGGTCTTGGCTACACCTTC. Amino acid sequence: CASGLGIGLGYTF.

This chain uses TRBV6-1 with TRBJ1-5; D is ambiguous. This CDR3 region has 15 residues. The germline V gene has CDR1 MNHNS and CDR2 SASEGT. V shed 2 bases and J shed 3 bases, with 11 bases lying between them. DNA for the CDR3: TGTGCCAGCAGTGAACTGGAGGGCCCCAATCAGCCCCAGCATTTT. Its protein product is CASSELEGPNQPQHF.

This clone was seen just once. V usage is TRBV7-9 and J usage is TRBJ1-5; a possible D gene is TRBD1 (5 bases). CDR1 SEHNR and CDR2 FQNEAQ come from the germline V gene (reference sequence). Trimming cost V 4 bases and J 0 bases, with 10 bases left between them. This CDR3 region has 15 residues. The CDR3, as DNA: TGTGCCAGCAGCTACGGGACTCATAGCAATCAGCCCCAGCATTTT. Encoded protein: CASSYGTHSNQPQHF.